A selection of T cell receptor beta chains follows, all from one sample in a study of neurological immune-mediated disorders. One entry per CDR3 protein results from TCRdb running MiXCR on the 5' RACE reads. The sample comprises over 55,000 distinct CDR3 sequences, under 2.5% of which are singletons, and less than 3.5% rests with the top ten. Sample: PBMCs. The receptors shown here come from a man aged 45-65 years with multiple sclerosis. Both conserved end residues are part of each CDR3. D genes are given only for firm matches. The listing skips clone size in some rows; elsewhere it reads once, few, many or a size class.

d_call clone_size j_call v_call cdr3_nt cdr3_aa
- many TRBJ1-1 TRBV5-1 TGCGCCAGCGGGAACGGGATTGTGGACACTGAAGCTTTCTTT CASGNGIVDTEAFF
- few TRBJ2-3 TRBV7-6 TGTGCCAGCAGCTTAGTTGCAGATACGCAGTATTTT CASSLVADTQYF
TRBD1 many TRBJ2-5 TRBV20-1 TGCAGTGCCTGGACAGGGGGGGAGACCCAGTACTTC CSAWTGGETQYF
- many TRBJ2-7 TRBV20-1 TGCAGTGCTGGAGGGAGACGGGGACAAGGAGCCTACGAGCAGTACTTC CSAGGRRGQGAYEQYF
TRBD1 many TRBJ1-6 TRBV4-3 TGCGCCAGCAGCCAAGATCAACCCGGGACAGCCGGTTCACCCCTCCACTTT CASSQDQPGTAGSPLHF
TRBD2 many TRBJ2-2 TRBV12-3/TRBV12-4 TGTGCCAGCAGCCGTAGCGGGGCCGACACCGGGGAGCTGTTTTTT CASSRSGADTGELFF
TRBD1 many TRBJ1-2 TRBV7-2 TGTGCCAGCAGCGCACCGGGACAGGACCCTTCCTCTTATGGCTACACCTTC CASSAPGQDPSSYGYTF
TRBD2 many TRBJ2-5 TRBV15 TGTGCCACCAGCAGAGCGGGGGGGCAGCAAGAGACCCAGTACTTC CATSRAGGQQETQYF
TRBD2 many TRBJ2-3 TRBV7-2 TGTGCCAGCAGCTTCAGGACTAGCGGGGGCACAGATACGCAGTATTTT CASSFRTSGGTDTQYF
- medium-sized TRBJ2-3 TRBV5-1 TGCGCCAGCAGCGATGGACAGCCCACAGATACGCAGTATTTT CASSDGQPTDTQYF
- many TRBJ2-6 TRBV30 TGTGCCTGGAGTGTTGGGGCCAACGTCCTGACTTTC CAWSVGANVLTF
- many TRBJ1-5 TRBV10-3 TGTGCCATCAGGATTAAATTAACAGTGAGCAATCAGCCCCAGCATTTT CAIRIKLTVSNQPQHF
- many TRBJ2-3 TRBV9 TGTGCCAGCACCCGCCGGGGCGGGGGCCCTGAAATAGATACGCAGTATTTT CASTRRGGGPEIDTQYF
- many TRBJ2-4 TRBV7-2 TGTGCCAGCAGCCCTGACAATCGAGCCAAAAACATTCAGTACTTC CASSPDNRAKNIQYF
- many TRBJ1-2 TRBV20-1 TGCAGTGCTAGGCGTAGGCAGCTCTCGAATTATGGCTACACCTTC CSARRRQLSNYGYTF
- many TRBJ2-3 TRBV10-1 TGCGCCAGCAGTGAGTCGAACAGATTCAGGGATACGCAGTATTTT CASSESNRFRDTQYF
- many TRBJ2-3 TRBV6-5 TGTGCCAGCAGTAGTCCACCGAATACGCAGTATTTT CASSSPPNTQYF
- many TRBJ1-1 TRBV3-1 TGTGCCAGCAGCCAAGGGACATGGAAGAACACTGAAGCTTTCTTT CASSQGTWKNTEAFF
TRBD1 many TRBJ2-7 TRBV2 TGTGCCAGCAGTGAACATTATTGGGGCAGGGGGACCTACGAGCAGTACTTC CASSEHYWGRGTYEQYF
TRBD2 many TRBJ2-5 TRBV5-1 TGCGCCAGCAGCTTGTTTCTAGCGGGGGGAGAAGAGACCCAGTACTTC CASSLFLAGGEETQYF
TRBD2 - TRBJ2-1 TRBV29-1 TGCAGCGTAGATGGCGGGGGGAGCTCCTACAATGAGCAGTTCTTC CSVDGGGSSYNEQFF
- many TRBJ1-2 TRBV5-1 TGCGCCAGCAGGACAGGAATAGAGGGCTACACCTTC CASRTGIEGYTF
- many TRBJ2-7 TRBV20-1 TGCAGTGCTAGAACTAGGACCGCATCCTACGAGCAGTACTTC CSARTRTASYEQYF
TRBD1 many TRBJ1-1 TRBV5-6 TGTGCCAGCAGCCGGGACAGCCATGAAGCTTTCTTT CASSRDSHEAFF
TRBD1 many TRBJ1-4 TRBV12-3/TRBV12-4 TGTGCCAGCAGGCTGACAGGGTTGGTGGGTGAAAAACTGTTTTTT CASRLTGLVGEKLFF
TRBD1 many TRBJ2-5 TRBV20-1 TGCAGTGCTTATGGAGGACAGGGGCCGTACCAAGAGACCCAGTACTTC CSAYGGQGPYQETQYF
- medium-sized TRBJ2-1 TRBV20-1 TGCAGCAAGGAAGGAACCTACAATGAGCAGTTCTTC CSKEGTYNEQFF
TRBD1 many TRBJ1-2 TRBV5-1 TGCGCCAGCAGCCCGGGGACAGGGAAGGGCTATGGCTACACCTTC CASSPGTGKGYGYTF
- many TRBJ2-7 TRBV3-1 TGTGCCAGCAGCCAAGTAATGAAACAGGTCTACGAGCAGTACTTC CASSQVMKQVYEQYF
- many TRBJ2-2 TRBV3-1 TGTGCCAGCAGCCAGTACACCACCGGGGAGCTGTTTTTT CASSQYTTGELFF
- many TRBJ1-1 TRBV12-3/TRBV12-4 TGTGCCAGCAGTTTCGATTCCGGGACGGAAGCTTTCTTT CASSFDSGTEAFF
TRBD2 few TRBJ2-7 TRBV7-2 TGTGCCAGCACCACTGGACTAGCGGTCTACGAGCAGTACTTC CASTTGLAVYEQYF
- many TRBJ1-5 TRBV5-4 TGTGCCAGCAGCTTGGGTGGGGGGCGATTGAGCAATCAGCCCCAGCATTTT CASSLGGGRLSNQPQHF
- many TRBJ2-5 TRBV20-1 TGCAGTGGCGAGCCCACGGGGGAGACCCAGTACTTC CSGEPTGETQYF
- many TRBJ1-6 TRBV20-1 TGCAGTGCTAGAGATGATGTCAATAATTCACCCCTCCACTTT CSARDDVNNSPLHF
- many TRBJ1-5 TRBV20-1 TGCAGTGCTAGATCGGGGTTTAAGAGCAATCAGCCCCAGCATTTT CSARSGFKSNQPQHF
- many TRBJ1-1 TRBV7-2 TGTGCCAGCAACGTCGACAGGAACACTGAAGCTTTCTTT CASNVDRNTEAFF
TRBD1 many TRBJ1-5 TRBV4-1 TGCGCCAGCAGCCAAGTGTTCCAGGGGGTCGGGGTCAATCAGCCCCAGCATTTT CASSQVFQGVGVNQPQHF
TRBD1 many TRBJ2-5 TRBV20-1 TGCAGTGCTGGAGCCGGGACAGGGAAACAAGAGACCCAGTACTTC CSAGAGTGKQETQYF
- many TRBJ2-3 TRBV20-1 TGCAGTGCTAGTCGGGGGGCTCCCACAGATACGCAGTATTTT CSASRGAPTDTQYF
TRBD1 many TRBJ1-6 TRBV20-1 TGCAGTGCTCCACTCCGGGACAGGGGTTCACCCCTCCACTTT CSAPLRDRGSPLHF
TRBD1 many TRBJ2-5 TRBV3-1 TGTGCCAGCAGCCATGGACAGGGGCGGGAGACCCAGTACTTC CASSHGQGRETQYF
TRBD1 many TRBJ2-1 TRBV3-1 TGTGCCAGCAGCCAAGATCGCGGACAGGGGTACAATGAGCAGTTCTTC CASSQDRGQGYNEQFF
TRBD2 many TRBJ2-5 TRBV20-1 TGCAGTGCTAGAGATCTGACTAGCAGTCAAGAGACCCAGTACTTC CSARDLTSSQETQYF
- many TRBJ1-6 TRBV5-6 TGTGCCAGCAGCTTTCAGGGGAGCTCCTATAATTCACCCCTCCACTTT CASSFQGSSYNSPLHF
- many TRBJ2-7 TRBV6-5 TGTGCCAGCAGTTACTCGTGGCGACAGCAGGGACAGTACTTC CASSYSWRQQGQYF
- - TRBJ1-6 TRBV20-1 TGCAGTGACCCGGGAAGGGATAATTCACCCCTCCACTTT CSDPGRDNSPLHF
- many TRBJ2-3 TRBV5-6 TGTGCCAGCAGCTTCAGGAGCACAGATACGCAGTATTTT CASSFRSTDTQYF
TRBD1 many TRBJ1-4 TRBV20-1 TGCAGTGCTAGAGATCTTTCAGGGGGGTGGGAAAAACTGTTTTTT CSARDLSGGWEKLFF
- many TRBJ1-5 TRBV6-2/TRBV6-3 TGTGCCAGCAGCCCTCGACCGTACAATCAGCCCCAGCATTTT CASSPRPYNQPQHF
- many TRBJ1-2 TRBV5-1 TGCGCCAGCAGCTTGGACAGGGTTGGAGACTATGGCTACACCTTC CASSLDRVGDYGYTF
- many TRBJ2-3 TRBV9 TGTGCCAGCAGCGTAGCGACAGATACGCAGTATTTT CASSVATDTQYF
- many TRBJ1-1 TRBV5-1 TGCGCCAGCAGCTTGGAGGGTATTGGCACTGAAGCTTTCTTT CASSLEGIGTEAFF
- many TRBJ2-7 TRBV20-1 TGCAGTGCGACGACAGACTACGAGCAGTACTTC CSATTDYEQYF